This TCR beta chain was profiled in a study of blood T cells in healthy people across ages. This clonotype was recorded many times. The second PCR ran roughly 6 to 11 cycles with a sample-barcoded 5' primer and J-beta primers. In TCRdb, the 5' RACE reads were re-called with MiXCR into one record per CDR3 protein. This table has some 790,000 distinct CDR3 sequences, 25% to 30% appearing once. All donors came from Russia, were Caucasian and healthy, and spanned ages about 6 to 100. Donors each provided 9.5 to 10 milliliters of peripheral blood. Every sample gave at least 5 micrograms of total RNA when it was extracted. This CDR3 contains 17 residues. In germline, CDR1 is DFQATT, CDR2 SNEGSKA (reference sequence). V gave up 3 bases and J gave up 0 bases; unmatched junction bases: 4.

The chain links TRBV20-1 to TRBJ2-1; 14 bases fit TRBD2. Sequencing was performed on blood. This clonotype was obtained from a woman at least 80 years old in good health. CDR3 nucleotide sequence: TGCAGTGCTAGGCGACTAGCGGGGGGGAGCTCCTACAATGAGCAGTTCTTC. Translating gives CSARRLAGGSSYNEQFF.